Below are 23 T cell receptor beta chains sequenced from a single sample in a study of T cells after yellow fever vaccination. TCRdb ran MiXCR on the 5' RACE reads and lists one entry per CDR3 protein. The repertoire consists of a few hundred thousand distinct CDR3 sequences, with approximately 8% occurring once and the leading ten covering roughly 18%. The sequencing used PBMCs, collected about 41 days after the first yellow fever vaccination. The receptor set was obtained from a man aged 18 to 30 who received the YFV17D yellow fever vaccine.

The V and J genes are TRBV15 and TRBJ1-1; 9 nucleotides match TRBD1. The CDR3 runs to 14 residues. Germline CDR1 is LNHNV and CDR2 is YYDKDF (reference sequence). With 5 bases clipped from V and 5 bases from J, the junction kept 6 bases outside the gene matches. The DNA for the CDR3 is TGTGCCACCAGCGCATGGACAGGGGAGACTGAAGCTTTCTTT. Its protein is CATSAWTGETEAFF.

The V call is TRBV4-3, the J call TRBJ1-2; no clear D gene. CDR1 LGHNA and CDR2 YSLEER come from the germline V gene. The CDR3 totals 15 residues. Trimming took off 0 bases at V and 8 bases at J, with 16 bases between the two ends. Here the CDR3 reads CASSQDSGFKGGYTF. The CDR3 region has the DNA TGCGCCAGCAGCCAAGATTCAGGATTCAAAGGGGGCTACACCTTC.

The chain is built from TRBV7-2 and TRBJ1-6; possibly TRBD1 for D (6 bases). V was trimmed by 4 bases and J by 7 bases, leaving 14 bases between them. This CDR3 contains 15 residues. CDR1 is SGHTA, CDR2 FQGNSA, per germline. The CDR3 spells CASSSQGLRNSPLHF. The CDR3 nucleotides are TGTGCCAGCAGCTCACAGGGTCTTAGGAATTCACCCCTCCACTTT.

This clonotype was observed a handful of times. The V and J genes are TRBV4-1 and TRBJ2-2, with a possible D match to TRBD2 (6 bases). Germline CDR1 reads MGHRA; CDR2 reads YSYEKL. The CDR3 extends over 16 amino acids. V lost 4 bases and J lost 4, with 16 bases in between. DNA of the CDR3: TGCGCCAGCAGCCCAGCAGTGACTAGGCTCACCGGGGAGCTGTTTTTT. This gives the protein CASSPAVTRLTGELFF.

The chain couples TRBV28 to TRBJ2-3; 7 nucleotides align to TRBD1. This CDR3 contains 15 residues. V gave up 8 bases and J gave up 1 base; unmatched junction bases: 9. CDR1 is MDHEN, CDR2 SYDVKM, per germline. The CDR3 spells CASYPQGVGTDTQYF. CDR3 coding DNA: TGTGCCAGCTACCCCCAGGGGGTGGGCACAGATACGCAGTATTTT.

A few counts support this clonotype. The gene calls are TRBV11-1 and TRBJ2-5; D ambiguous. The CDR3 has 14 residues. The V end lost 4 bases, the J end lost 0 bases, and 9 bases lay between the germline ends. Germline loops: CDR1 SGHAT, CDR2 FQDESV (reference sequence). As DNA, the CDR3 is TGTGCCAGCAGCTCCATGGGCTACCAAGAGACCCAGTACTTC. Its protein is CASSSMGYQETQYF.

In this sample, this clonotype turned up a few times. The CDR3 DNA is TGTGCCGGTGGACAGCAAGGCGATACGCAGTATTTT. It specifies CAGGQQGDTQYF. The V call is TRBV6-6, the J call TRBJ2-3; D may be TRBD1 (6 bases). Trimming shortened V by 11 bases and J by 6 bases, and 15 bases separated the two germline ends. Germline CDR1 is MNHNY and CDR2 is SVGAGI (reference sequence). The CDR3 sequence is 12 residues long.

The chain couples TRBV24-1 to TRBJ2-5; D gene unclear. This CDR3 is built from 12 residues. Trimming left V 5 bases short and J 1 base short, with 4 bases between. The V gene's germline CDR1 is KGHDR and CDR2 SFDVKD. DNA for the CDR3: TGTGCCACCAGTGGGACCCAAGAGACCCAGTACTTC. Residues: CATSGTQETQYF.

This clonotype was detected many times. The V call is TRBV7-2, the J call TRBJ2-5; weak D call: TRBD2 (5 bases). Germline CDR1 SGHTA, CDR2 FQGNSA. V lost 0 bases, J lost 3 bases, and 5 bases lay in between. The CDR3 covers 13 residues. Written as DNA, the CDR3 is TGTGCCAGCAGCTTAGCGCGGGAAGAGACCCAGTACTTC. It yields the protein CASSLAREETQYF.

The V and J genes are TRBV7-8 and TRBJ2-1, with a tentative D call TRBD1 (6 bases). V lost 7 bases and J lost 8, with 15 bases in between. CDR3 length equals 13 residues. The germline gives CDR1 SGHVS, CDR2 FQNEAQ. The DNA of the CDR3 is TGTGCCAGCACCGACCCACAGGGAGATGAGCAGTTCTTC. Residues: CASTDPQGDEQFF. The entire variable domain, with the rest obtained from reference TRBV7-8 and TRBJ2-1, is as follows: GAGVSQSPRYKVAKRGQDVALRCDPISGHVSLFWYQQALGQGPEFLTYFQNEAQLDKSGLPSDRFFAERPEGSVSTLKIQRTQQEDSAVYLCASTDPQGDEQFFGPGTRLTVL.

The gene calls are TRBV2 and TRBJ2-7; no firm D call. V gave up 2 bases and J gave up 2 bases, with 13 bases separating them. The CDR3 spans 15 residues. The V gene's germline CDR1 is SNHLY and CDR2 FYNNEI. CDR3 sequence (DNA): TGTGCCAGCAGTGAAACCCTTGACCAAGCCTACGAGCAGTACGTC. Its translation is CASSETLDQAYEQYV.

The chain is built from TRBV10-3 and TRBJ1-1; 7 bases match TRBD1. V lost 6 bases to trimming and J lost 2 bases; unmatched junction nucleotides: 3. From germline, CDR1 is ENHRY and CDR2 SYGVKD. This CDR3 region has 13 residues. The CDR3 region is CAIRDRQNTEAFF. In nucleotides, the CDR3 is TGTGCCATCAGGGACAGGCAAAACACTGAAGCTTTCTTT.

V is TRBV7-3 and J is TRBJ1-1, with no clear D. The CDR3 totals 13 residues. V lost 5 bases, J lost 4 bases, and 11 bases lay in between. CDR1 and CDR2 from the germline V gene are SGHTA and FQGTGA. The CDR3 sequence: CASSRGVVTEAFF. In DNA, the CDR3 is TGTGCCAGCAGCCGCGGGGTAGTCACTGAAGCTTTCTTT.

This chain uses TRBV5-4 with TRBJ2-2; tentative D call: TRBD1 (6 bases). This CDR3 has 16 amino acids. V was trimmed by 1 base and J by 2 bases, leaving 12 bases between them. CDR1 SGHNT and CDR2 YYREEE come from the germline V gene (reference sequence). In DNA form, the CDR3 reads TGTGCCAGCAGCTTGCGCACAGGGATAAACACCGGGGAGCTGTTTTTT. Encoded protein: CASSLRTGINTGELFF.

This chain joins TRBV9 and TRBJ2-2; tentative D call: TRBD2 (6 bases). Per the germline V gene, CDR1 is SGDLS and CDR2 is YYNGEE. CDR3 length: 16 amino acids. V was pared by 3 bases and J by 4 bases, with 16 bases between. The CDR3 loop is CASSARLVGGTGELFF. CDR3 nucleotide sequence: TGTGCCAGCAGCGCGAGACTAGTGGGGGGCACCGGGGAGCTGTTTTTT.

This clonotype was counted a few times. The chain carries TRBV23-1 and TRBJ2-7; 9 bases fit TRBD1. TRBV23-1 belongs to the ORF category, with a function that is uncertain. The ends lost 4 bases at V and 2 bases at J; junction bases unmatched: 6. The CDR3 sequence is 15 residues long. CDR3 DNA: TGCGCCAGCAGTCTCCGGGACAGGGACGCCTACGAGCAGTACTTC. Translation gives CASSLRDRDAYEQYF.

This clonotype was detected only a few times. This chain links TRBV7-6 with TRBJ2-5; D gene uncertain. Germline CDR1 is SGHVS and CDR2 is FNYEAQ. Trimming removed 6 bases from V and 4 bases from J, with 18 bases in between. The CDR3 is 15 amino acids. The CDR3, as DNA: TGTGCCAGCAGTGCATCGGGCAGGTTGAGAGAGACCCAGTACTTC. Its translation is CASSASGRLRETQYF.

This clonotype was seen a handful of times. The genes are TRBV20-1 and TRBJ2-3; 8 nucleotides agree with TRBD2. The junction had 2 bases not matched to a gene; V was cut back by 5 bases and J by 1 base. The germline V gene encodes CDR1 DFQATT and CDR2 SNEGSKA (reference sequence). The CDR3 consists of 13 residues. CDR3 DNA sequence: TGCAGTGCTTTACTAGCGGGCACAGATACGCAGTATTTT. Protein sequence: CSALLAGTDTQYF.

V and J are TRBV7-9 and TRBJ2-7, with 8 bases that match TRBD1. Germline V lookup: CDR1 SEHNR, CDR2 FQNEAQ (reference sequence). V lost 6 bases and J lost 2; bases outside the gene matches: 6. This CDR3 is 14 amino acids long. CDR3 sequence reads: CASSRPQGAYEQYF. As DNA, the CDR3 is TGTGCCAGCAGTCGACCACAGGGGGCCTACGAGCAGTACTTC.

This sequence joins TRBV7-9 and TRBJ1-1, with D possibly TRBD1 on 6 matching bases. V lost 0 bases and J 3 bases, leaving 8 bases between the germline ends. This CDR3 spans 14 amino acids. Germline CDR1 and CDR2: SEHNR and FQNEAQ (reference sequence). CDR3 in amino acids: CASSLAYRDTEAFF. CDR3 sequence (DNA): TGTGCCAGCAGCTTAGCCTACAGGGACACTGAAGCTTTCTTT.

The V call is TRBV5-1, the J call TRBJ2-3; 7 bases align to TRBD1. The CDR3 length is 14 residues. V trimming: 4 bases; J trimming: 4 bases; junction bases outside the gene matches: 6. Germline V gene lookup returns CDR1 SGHRS and CDR2 YFSETQ. In DNA form, the CDR3 reads TGCGCCAGCAGCCGACAGGGCGCCCCAGATACGCAGTATTTT. This translates into CASSRQGAPDTQYF.

The rearrangement joins TRBV7-9 to TRBJ2-6; no reliable D call. V shed 2 bases and J shed 2 bases, with 10 bases lying between them. This CDR3 spans 16 amino acids. Germline assignment: CDR1 SEHNR and CDR2 FQNEAQ (reference sequence). The CDR3 nucleotides read TGTGCCAGCAGCTTATGGGGTCTTGCTGGGGCCAACGTCCTGACTTTC. This translates into CASSLWGLAGANVLTF.

This clonotype was picked up many times. The V and J genes are TRBV5-4 and TRBJ2-5; D remains unclear. The CDR3 consists of 13 residues. Germline lookup yields CDR1 SGHNT and CDR2 YYREEE (reference sequence). The V and J ends lost 0 bases and 5 bases respectively, with 8 bases between them. CDR3 protein: CASSLEEKETQYF. DNA for the CDR3: TGTGCCAGCAGCTTGGAGGAGAAGGAGACCCAGTACTTC.